This is a list of T cell receptor beta chains from one sample in a study of cytomegalovirus exposure and HLA in healthy donors. Profiling relied on immunoSEQ multiplex PCR, and the TCRdb table lists in-frame clones only, not all of them. The data show 160,000 or so clones, approximately 86% seen once. Sequences were obtained from PBMCs. The receptors derive from a woman aged 45-59 years in good health and CMV-seropositive. Each CDR3 is given with its conserved first and last residue. D genes are given only for firm matches. Clone size is shown for a subset of rows, as once, few, many or a class of expanded clone.

clone_size d_call j_call v_call cdr3_nt cdr3_aa
. TRBD1 TRBJ1-1 TRBV29-1 TGCAGCGTTGCGGACAGGGCCCCTCACACTGAAGCTTTCTTT CSVADRAPHTEAFF
. . TRBJ2-7 TRBV6-1 TGTGCCAGCCCCGGGGAGTACGAGCAGTACTTC CASPGEYEQYF
few . TRBJ1-3 TRBV6-5 TGTGCCAGCATGGGCGCTGGAAACACCATATATTTT CASMGAGNTIYF
. . TRBJ1-5 TRBV23-1 TGCGCCAGCAAGGTCAGGTGCCGTGGGAGTGAGGATCAGCCCCAGCATTTT CASKVRCRGSEDQPQHF
. . TRBJ1-5 TRBV7-8 TGTGCCAGCAGCACAGAGGCGGGGGTACAGCCCCAGCATTTT CASSTEAGVQPQHF
. . TRBJ1-6 TRBV9 TGTGCCAGCAGCGGAACACAGGGTAGGGGGTCACCCCTCCACTTT CASSGTQGRGSPLHF
few TRBD1 TRBJ1-1 TRBV6-6 TGTGCCAGCAGCCTAAGACAGGGGTCCAACACTGAAGCTTTCTTT CASSLRQGSNTEAFF
. TRBD2 TRBJ2-2 TRBV5-1 TGCGCCAGCAGCTTGGACCTAGCGGGGGGGCCCGGGGAGCTGTTTTTT CASSLDLAGGPGELFF
. . TRBJ2-3 TRBV6-1 TGTGCCAGCAGTGAACTACGAACTAGCACAGATACGCAGTATTTT CASSELRTSTDTQYF
. TRBD2 TRBJ2-1 TRBV6-1 TGTGGAACCGGGACTAGCTTAAATGAGCAGTTCTTC CGTGTSLNEQFF
. . TRBJ1-3 TRBV7-2 TGTGCCAGCAGCTTGGCGGGTGGAGGGGCTGGAAACACCATATATTTT CASSLAGGGAGNTIYF
few TRBD1 TRBJ1-6 TRBV6-1 TGTGCCAGCAGTGCCCGACAGGGGCTGGGTTCACCCCTCCACTTT CASSARQGLGSPLHF
few TRBD2 TRBJ2-7 TRBV4-2 TGTGCCAGCAGCCAAGATGGGACTAGCGACTACGAGCAGTACTTC CASSQDGTSDYEQYF
. TRBD1 TRBJ1-1 TRBV6-6 TGTGCCAGCAGTTACACGACAGGGAGCGAAGCTTTCTTT CASSYTTGSEAFF
. . TRBJ2-7 TRBV5-1 TGCGCCAGCAGTTCCGGAGCCTACGAGCAGTACTTC CASSSGAYEQYF
few TRBD1 TRBJ1-2 TRBV7-2 TGTGCCAGCAGCGAAGGACAGGGGGACGATGGCTACACCTTC CASSEGQGDDGYTF
. . TRBJ1-2 TRBV27 TGTGCCAGCAGTTTATCGTCAGGTTTGGCTAACTATGGCTACACCTTC CASSLSSGLANYGYTF
. . TRBJ1-4 TRBV6-1 TGTGCCAGCAGTGATCAGACAACTAATGAAAAACTGTTTTTT CASSDQTTNEKLFF
. . TRBJ1-4 TRBV9 TGTGCCAGCAGCGTAGGCGGGGATGGTGGAAAACTGTTTTTT CASSVGGDGGKLFF
. . TRBJ1-2 TRBV5-1 TGCGCCGGCAGCCGGGGGGAAGGCGGCTACACCTTC CAGSRGEGGYTF
. . TRBJ1-5 TRBV7-9 TGTGCCAGCAGCTTAGACGGTCAGCCCCAGCATTTT CASSLDGQPQHF
once . TRBJ2-7 TRBV11-2 TGTGCCAGCAGCTTCGGGGTTGGCGAGCAGTACTTC CASSFGVGEQYF
. TRBD1 TRBJ1-4 TRBV4-3 TGCGCCAGCAGCCAGAGGACAGGTACTGCGAAACTGTTTTTT CASSQRTGTAKLFF
few . TRBJ2-7 TRBV27 TGTGCCAGCAGTTTACGGGCGGGTCACACCTACGAGCAGTACTTC CASSLRAGHTYEQYF
. TRBD1 TRBJ2-3 TRBV7-3 TGTGCCAGCAGCTTAAGAGCCGGGACAGGGACAGATACGCAGTATTTT CASSLRAGTGTDTQYF
few . TRBJ1-1 TRBV7-2 TGTGCCAGCAGCCACCGACAGACCCCTGAAGCTTTCTTT CASSHRQTPEAFF
. TRBD2 TRBJ2-7 TRBV5-1 TGCGCCAGCAGTACGACTAGCGGGCACTCCTACGAGCAGTACTTC CASSTTSGHSYEQYF
once . TRBJ1-2 TRBV7-9 TGTTCCAGCAGCTTTTCTGGAGAGATTGGCTACACCTTC CSSSFSGEIGYTF
. . TRBJ2-6 TRBV6-5 TGTGCCAGCAGTTTGGGCACCCTCTCTGGGGCCAACGTCCTGACTTTC CASSLGTLSGANVLTF
once . TRBJ1-1 TRBV13 TGTGCCAGCAGCACGGACACGGACACTGAAGCTTTCTTT CASSTDTDTEAFF
. TRBD1 TRBJ1-1 TRBV5-4 TGTGCCAGCAGCTTGGTTGTCAGGACAGGGAGCGACACTGAAGCTTTCTTT CASSLVVRTGSDTEAFF
. . TRBJ1-6 TRBV30 TGTGCCTGGAGTGTAACGGGGGTAAGGAATTCACCCCTCCACTTT CAWSVTGVRNSPLHF
. TRBD2 TRBJ2-1 TRBV27 TGTGCCAGCAGTTTATGGGGGACTAGCGGGGGGTTTTCCCCTAACAATGAGCAGTTCTTC CASSLWGTSGGFSPNNEQFF
once TRBD1 TRBJ2-7 TRBV27 TGTGCCAGCAGTTCCGTTAGCCGACAGGGGAGCGAGCAGTACTTC CASSSVSRQGSEQYF
. TRBD1 TRBJ1-6 TRBV13 TGTGCCAGCAGCTTAGGGGCAGGGGGGAATTCACCCCTCCACTTT CASSLGAGGNSPLHF
once TRBD1 TRBJ1-2 TRBV6-5 TGTGCCAGCAGTTACTCCGACAGGGGATATGGCTACACCTTC CASSYSDRGYGYTF
. . TRBJ2-2 TRBV5-1 TGCGCCAGCAGACCTCAATTAGGCGGAACCGGGGAGCTGTTTTTT CASRPQLGGTGELFF
. . TRBJ2-3 TRBV7-2 TGTGCCAGCAGCTTCCGAAGCGGGTCTAGCACAGATACGCAGTATTTT CASSFRSGSSTDTQYF
. TRBD1 TRBJ2-2 TRBV30 TGTGCCTGGATGGGCCCGACCAGGGGGGGGGAGCTGTTTTTT CAWMGPTRGGELFF
. TRBD1 TRBJ1-5 TRBV10-3 TGTGCCATCAGCGACAGGGGGTCGGATCAGCCCCAGCATTTT CAISDRGSDQPQHF
. TRBD1 TRBJ2-6 TRBV5-1 TGCGCCAGCAGCTTGGGAGACAGGGGCACCTCTGGGGCCAACGTCCTGACTTTC CASSLGDRGTSGANVLTF
. . TRBJ2-7 TRBV14 TGTGCCAGCAGCCTAGGAGGGTCCTACGAGCAGTACTTC CASSLGGSYEQYF
. . TRBJ1-1 TRBV5-4 TGTGCCAGCAGCCCTTGGACAGCGAACACTGAAGCTTTCTTT CASSPWTANTEAFF
once . TRBJ1-4 TRBV4-3 TGCGCCAGCAGCCAAGATGTTCGGGTATCCGGCGGGCGGGAAAAACTGTTTTTT CASSQDVRVSGGREKLFF
. TRBD1 TRBJ1-1 TRBV5-6 TGTGCCAGCAGACGACAGGGGAAGAACACTGAAGCTTTCTTT CASRRQGKNTEAFF
. . TRBJ1-2 TRBV14 TGTGCCAGCAGCCCCTCGGAGACAGATATTTTCGGCTACACCTTC CASSPSETDIFGYTF
. . TRBJ1-1 TRBV6-1 TGTGCCAGCAGTACCGACAGGAGAAACACTGAAGCTTTCTTT CASSTDRRNTEAFF
. TRBD2 TRBJ2-7 TRBV11-2 TGTGCCAGCAGCCTACGGACTAGCGGGGGAGATGAGCAGTACTTC CASSLRTSGGDEQYF
. TRBD2 TRBJ2-1 TRBV29-1 TGCAGCGTGTTAGCGGGGGGTGCTGAGCAGTTCTTC CSVLAGGAEQFF
. TRBD2 TRBJ2-3 TRBV2 TGTGCCAGCGGAGGAGGTGGGACTAATACGCAGTATTTT CASGGGGTNTQYF
. TRBD1 TRBJ1-6 TRBV2 TGTGCCAGCAGTGAAGGACAGGGTAATTCACCCCTCCACTTT CASSEGQGNSPLHF
. TRBD2 TRBJ2-1 TRBV5-1 TGCGCCAGCAGCCCCTCGGTTCGGGGGGAGGCTTGGTACAATGAGCAGTTCTTC CASSPSVRGEAWYNEQFF
. TRBD1 TRBJ1-5 TRBV30 TGTGCCTGGAGTCGGACAGGGTTGAATCGGCCCCAGCATTTT CAWSRTGLNRPQHF
. . TRBJ1-5 TRBV7-8 TGTGCCAGCAGCTTAAACGGTGATAGCAATCAGCCCCAGCATTTT CASSLNGDSNQPQHF
. TRBD2 TRBJ2-1 TRBV4-2 TGTGCCAGCAGCCCTCGACTAGCGGGGGGACCGAATGAGCAGTTCTTC CASSPRLAGGPNEQFF